Detailed here is one T cell receptor (beta chain). The antigen remains unidentified. The data were taken from a study of OX40 agonist ivuxolimab in advanced cancers. Study details: Prior anti-PD-1, anti-PD-L1 or anti-CTLA-4 therapy was allowed; 35% to 40% had some. Findings and limits, study-wide: At 0.1 to 3.0 mg/kg, CD4+ and CD8+ blood T cells expanded clonally by week 6.

The germline gives CDR1 SGHNT, CDR2 YYREEE (reference sequence). V lost 4 bases, J lost 7 bases, and 15 bases lay in between. This CDR3 comprises 14 residues. Exclusion of a patient followed from autoimmune disease history or systemic immunosuppression. Profiled with immunoSEQ multiplex PCR; TCRdb holds only in-frame clones, not every one. The sample consists of around 19,000 clones, 65% to 90% of them appearing once. This clonotype originated in an adult with an advanced solid tumor such as melanoma, head and neck, liver or kidney cancer. The chain has TRBV5-4 and TRBJ2-1; TRBD1 is a possible D gene (6 bases). This material consisted of CD4+ or CD8+ T cells sorted from blood, taken in a trial of the OX40 agonist ivuxolimab. CDR3 sequence (DNA): TGTGCCAGCAGCGCTTGGGGCAGGGGTAATGAGCAGTTCTTC. This sequence encodes CASSAWGRGNEQFF.